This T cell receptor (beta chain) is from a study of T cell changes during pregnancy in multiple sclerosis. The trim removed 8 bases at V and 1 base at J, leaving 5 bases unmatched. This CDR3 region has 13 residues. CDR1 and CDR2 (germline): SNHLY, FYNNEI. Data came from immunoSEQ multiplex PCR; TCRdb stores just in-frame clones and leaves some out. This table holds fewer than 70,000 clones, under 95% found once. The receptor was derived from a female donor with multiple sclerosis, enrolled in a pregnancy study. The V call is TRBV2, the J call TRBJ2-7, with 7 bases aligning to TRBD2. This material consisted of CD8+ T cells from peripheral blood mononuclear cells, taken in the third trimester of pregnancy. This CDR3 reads CASFGSGSYEQYF. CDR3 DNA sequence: TGTGCCAGCTTTGGTAGCGGGTCCTACGAGCAGTACTTC.